This T cell receptor (beta chain) was identified in a study of blood T cell repertoires in COVID-19 (dated by TCRdb to about 2020). Concerning the study at large: Samples from collaborators originated in the United States, Italy and Spain and spanned both the acute and convalescent phases of COVID-19. The material from the prospective study consisted of cDNA or gDNA derived from T cells, B-cell-depleted T cells, or PBMCs. Subjects who had been exposed to COVID-19, were actively infected with it, or had recovered from it provided the deeply sampled blood TCRbeta repertoires that made up the dataset. The repertoires were released in a freely available public database intended as a resource for research on the immune response to SARS-CoV-2. Samples were obtained from the ongoing ImmuneRACE study (first 160 participants) and from 1,254 subjects provided by 6 global collaborators. Nearly every sample came with metadata listing a de-identified subject ID, COVID-19 status, age in years and sex. HLA class I and class II types, where available, came from metadata supplied by the sample provider rather than from assay-based typing. Results and caveats for the whole study, not just this receptor: The quantity of clinical and demographic metadata differed by source and by participant and was supplied without curation.

Note on this clone: The antigen it recognizes is unknown. Qualities for individual bases were not recorded, and no much larger clone is one base off.

TCRbeta CDR3 regions were amplified from genomic DNA using the immunoSEQ Assay, a bias-controlled multiplex PCR. Per the original workflow: Within the assay, amplification of reference gene primers was used to estimate how many nucleated cells each sample contained. Sequence reads were collapsed and filtered to measure the absolute abundance of every unique TCRbeta CDR3 rearrangement. For each sample, productive Simpson clonality was calculated as the square root of Simpson's diversity index across productive rearrangements. Sourced from immuneACCESS, this table was stored by TCRdb with only in-frame sequences that have V and J called. A share of the clones is absent; for the studies checked, an unresolved V gene accounts for under half, and the remainder has no known explanation. V, J and clone size are taken as reported in that table, and D and trimming were inferred from the DNA itself. The table for this sample lists tens of thousands of clones; about 87% of them were counted only once. The ten top clones hold approximately 6.5% of the sample.

For this chain, trimming is 7 bases at the V end and 7 bases at the J end, and the number of junction bases without a gene match is 2. There are 13 amino acids in the CDR3, from cysteine to phenylalanine inclusive. Only the CDR3 region is kept as DNA, spanning 39 bases read in frame from base 1. The germline V gene encodes CDR1 SGHNT and CDR2 YENEEA. One collaborating source in Seattle enrolled patients while the patients were actively infected and followed the patients over time throughout the course of disease. Whole blood was collected in K2EDTA tubes by collaborating institutions according to the institutions' own protocols. For TCRbeta analysis, collaborator samples were shipped as frozen whole blood, as isolated PBMCs, or as DNA extracted from either sample type.

The clonotype was recovered from an older woman with COVID-19, enrolled during active disease. The sequenced sample was peripheral blood. The V and J segments used are TRBV11-3 and TRBJ2-1, with 12 bases in between that match TRBD2. The CDR3: CASKTSGSNEQFF. The nucleotides read TGTGCCAGCAAGACTAGCGGGAGTAATGAGCAGTTCTTC.